The source of this T cell receptor beta chain is a study of cytomegalovirus exposure and HLA in healthy donors. This clone was recorded a few times. Its antigen is currently unknown. Study-wide findings and caveats: A reported reduction in N-insertions relative to the approximately 600-donor mean was seen in an Asian-associated ancestry cluster in a later analysis. Cytomegalovirus status was reportedly diagnosed by the classifier with high sensitivity and specificity.

The PCR ran on 60 Vbeta and 13 Jbeta primers. Assay used: immunoSEQ multiplex PCR; TCRdb lists only in-frame clones, some missing. The profile shows under 200,000 clones, more than 70% of them singletons. Between the trimmed V and J ends, which lost 2 bases and 8 bases, there was a span of 9 bases. Germline V gene sequence: CDR1 SEHNR, CDR2 FQNEAQ (reference sequence). The CDR3 length is 12 residues. The sequence was obtained from a male donor in good health and CMV-seronegative. Sequenced input: PBMCs. The V gene is TRBV7-9, the J gene TRBJ1-2, with no clear D. The CDR3 is CASSLLREGYTF. As DNA, the CDR3 is TGTGCCAGCAGCTTACTTAGGGAGGGCTACACCTTC.